Listed below are T cell receptor beta chains from one sample, sequenced in a study of blood T cell repertoires in COVID-19. Using immunoSEQ multiplex PCR, the repertoire was profiled, and TCRdb retains in-frame clones only, with some absent. The data show approximately 150,000 clones, 65% to 85% seen once. The sample comprised peripheral blood. These receptors were taken from a man between 65 and 85 years old with active or convalescent COVID-19. Both conserved end residues are part of each CDR3. The D gene is left open where the match is weak. For some rows the clone size is stated as once, few or many, or as a class when expanded; others skip it.

v_call: TRBV11-2
j_call: TRBJ1-5
clone_size: .
d_call: .
cdr3_nt: TGTGCCAGCAGCCCAGGGAAGGGCTATCAGCCCCAGCATTTT
cdr3_aa: CASSPGKGYQPQHF

v_call: TRBV19
j_call: TRBJ1-6
clone_size: .
d_call: TRBD1
cdr3_nt: TGTGCCAGTAGTACAGGACAGGGGTCCTATAATTCACCCCTCCACTTT
cdr3_aa: CASSTGQGSYNSPLHF

v_call: TRBV19
j_call: TRBJ1-5
clone_size: .
d_call: .
cdr3_nt: TGTGCCAGTAGTAGTATGAGCAATCAGCCCCAGCATTTT
cdr3_aa: CASSSMSNQPQHF

v_call: TRBV5-5
j_call: TRBJ1-1
clone_size: .
d_call: .
cdr3_nt: TGTGCCAGCAGATATAGGGTTGGGGCACAGAACACTGAAGCTTTCTTT
cdr3_aa: CASRYRVGAQNTEAFF

v_call: TRBV19
j_call: TRBJ1-2
clone_size: .
d_call: .
cdr3_nt: TGTGCCAGTAGTATGCAGGGTATATATGGCTACACCTTC
cdr3_aa: CASSMQGIYGYTF

v_call: TRBV5-1
j_call: TRBJ2-7
clone_size: .
d_call: .
cdr3_nt: TGCGCCAGCAGCTTCGGGGGGCGAGCGGACGAGCAGTACTTC
cdr3_aa: CASSFGGRADEQYF

v_call: TRBV4-1
j_call: TRBJ1-4
clone_size: .
d_call: .
cdr3_nt: TGCGCCAGCAGCCAAGGTCCCAGGGGTAATGAAAAACTGTTTTTT
cdr3_aa: CASSQGPRGNEKLFF

v_call: TRBV6-1
j_call: TRBJ2-2
clone_size: .
d_call: .
cdr3_nt: TGTGCCAGCAGTGAGTCCCCTAACACCGGGGAGCTGTTTTTT
cdr3_aa: CASSESPNTGELFF

v_call: TRBV5-1
j_call: TRBJ2-3
clone_size: once
d_call: .
cdr3_nt: TGCGCCAGCAGCTTACAAACAGATACGCAGTATTTT
cdr3_aa: CASSLQTDTQYF

v_call: TRBV4-3
j_call: TRBJ2-1
clone_size: .
d_call: TRBD2
cdr3_nt: TGCGCCAGCAGCCAACGACTAGCGGGGGGCTCCTTGCGCAATGAGCAGTTCTTC
cdr3_aa: CASSQRLAGGSLRNEQFF

v_call: TRBV5-1
j_call: TRBJ1-2
clone_size: .
d_call: TRBD1
cdr3_nt: TGCGCCAGCAGCGAGTGGACAGGGCCTAACTATGGCTACACCTTC
cdr3_aa: CASSEWTGPNYGYTF

v_call: TRBV9
j_call: TRBJ1-4
clone_size: .
d_call: .
cdr3_nt: TGTGCCAGCAGCGAGAGCCCTGGGAGGGGTAATGAAAAACTGTTTTTT
cdr3_aa: CASSESPGRGNEKLFF

v_call: TRBV28
j_call: TRBJ1-1
clone_size: .
d_call: .
cdr3_nt: TGTGCCAGCAGTCTCGGTACTTCGGCTTTCTTT
cdr3_aa: CASSLGTSAFF

v_call: TRBV7-8
j_call: TRBJ2-5
clone_size: .
d_call: .
cdr3_nt: TGTGCCAGCAGCTGGGACTACCAAGAGACCCAGTACTTC
cdr3_aa: CASSWDYQETQYF

v_call: TRBV7-2
j_call: TRBJ2-1
clone_size: once
d_call: .
cdr3_nt: TGTGCCAGCAGCTTAGTGACAGCGCAGTTCTTC
cdr3_aa: CASSLVTAQFF

v_call: TRBV27
j_call: TRBJ1-2
clone_size: .
d_call: TRBD1
cdr3_nt: TGTGCCAGCAGTCCCTGGACAGGGGGTAATGGCTACACCTTC
cdr3_aa: CASSPWTGGNGYTF

v_call: TRBV14
j_call: TRBJ2-7
clone_size: few
d_call: .
cdr3_nt: TGTGCCAGCAGCCAAGATATCAACAGGTGGTACGAGCAGTACTTC
cdr3_aa: CASSQDINRWYEQYF

v_call: TRBV7-8
j_call: TRBJ2-7
clone_size: .
d_call: .
cdr3_nt: TGTGCCAGCAGCTCCCAAACGATACTGTACGAGCAGTACTTC
cdr3_aa: CASSSQTILYEQYF

v_call: TRBV5-1
j_call: TRBJ1-4
clone_size: .
d_call: .
cdr3_nt: TGCGCCAGCAGCTCGCTACCAGGGGACAATGAAAAACTGTTTTTT
cdr3_aa: CASSSLPGDNEKLFF

v_call: TRBV7-9
j_call: TRBJ2-1
clone_size: .
d_call: .
cdr3_nt: TGTGCCAGCAGCCGGGGTCAGAACAATGAGCAGTTCTTC
cdr3_aa: CASSRGQNNEQFF

v_call: TRBV28
j_call: TRBJ1-2
clone_size: few
d_call: TRBD1
cdr3_nt: TGTGCCAGCAGTTCCACAGGGGAAGATGGCTACACCTTC
cdr3_aa: CASSSTGEDGYTF

v_call: TRBV25-1
j_call: TRBJ2-1
clone_size: .
d_call: TRBD2
cdr3_nt: TGTGCCAGCAGTGAACTCAGGACTAGCGGGACAAATGAGCAGTTCTTC
cdr3_aa: CASSELRTSGTNEQFF

v_call: TRBV14
j_call: TRBJ2-7
clone_size: .
d_call: .
cdr3_nt: TGTGCCAGCAGCCAAGACGGAGCTGTGTTTCCGTACTTC
cdr3_aa: CASSQDGAVFPYF

v_call: TRBV7-6
j_call: TRBJ1-1
clone_size: .
d_call: .
cdr3_nt: TGTGCCAGCAGCTCGGGTCGCACTGAAGCTTTCTTT
cdr3_aa: CASSSGRTEAFF

v_call: TRBV7-2
j_call: TRBJ1-2
clone_size: .
d_call: .
cdr3_nt: TGTGCCAGCGGAGTCGGTCCTGGCTATGGCTACACCTTC
cdr3_aa: CASGVGPGYGYTF

v_call: TRBV6-6
j_call: TRBJ1-2
clone_size: .
d_call: TRBD1
cdr3_nt: TGTGCCAGCAACCCCCCCGGGACAGAATTATATGGCTACACCTTC
cdr3_aa: CASNPPGTELYGYTF

v_call: TRBV10-3
j_call: TRBJ2-1
clone_size: few
d_call: .
cdr3_nt: TGTGCCATCAGCGAACAATCCTCCTACAATGAGCAGTTCTTC
cdr3_aa: CAISEQSSYNEQFF

v_call: TRBV28
j_call: TRBJ2-1
clone_size: .
d_call: TRBD1
cdr3_nt: TGTGCCAGCAGTTTGGAGGGACAGGCCTACAATGAGCAGTTCTTC
cdr3_aa: CASSLEGQAYNEQFF

v_call: TRBV18
j_call: TRBJ2-1
clone_size: .
d_call: .
cdr3_nt: TGTGCCAGCTCACAGGTAGCGCCGAGCTCCTACAATGAGCAGTTCTTC
cdr3_aa: CASSQVAPSSYNEQFF

v_call: TRBV24-1
j_call: TRBJ2-7
clone_size: .
d_call: TRBD1
cdr3_nt: TGTGCCACCAGCCCCCGGGACAGGGGCTACGAGCAGTACTTC
cdr3_aa: CATSPRDRGYEQYF

v_call: TRBV18
j_call: TRBJ2-7
clone_size: .
d_call: .
cdr3_nt: TGTGCCAGCTCACTTGCCGGGACAACAAATGTCTACGAGCAGTACTTC
cdr3_aa: CASSLAGTTNVYEQYF

v_call: TRBV18
j_call: TRBJ2-7
clone_size: .
d_call: TRBD1
cdr3_nt: TGTGCCAGCTCACCACCGGGGACAGGTCCGATCTACGAGCAGTACTTC
cdr3_aa: CASSPPGTGPIYEQYF

v_call: TRBV28
j_call: TRBJ1-1
clone_size: .
d_call: .
cdr3_nt: TGTGCCAGCAGACGGTTTGGCACTGAAGCTTTCTTT
cdr3_aa: CASRRFGTEAFF

v_call: TRBV7-9
j_call: TRBJ1-1
clone_size: .
d_call: TRBD1
cdr3_nt: TGTGCCAGCAGCCCGACCTTAACAGGGGTGTACCACACTGAAGCTTTCTTT
cdr3_aa: CASSPTLTGVYHTEAFF

v_call: TRBV4-3
j_call: TRBJ2-1
clone_size: .
d_call: .
cdr3_nt: TGCGCCAGCAGCCAAGACTGGGGAGGCTACAATGAGCAGTTCTTC
cdr3_aa: CASSQDWGGYNEQFF

v_call: TRBV18
j_call: TRBJ2-7
clone_size: .
d_call: TRBD1
cdr3_nt: TGTGCCAGCTCACCACCGGGACAGGGTCTCTACGAGCAGTACTTC
cdr3_aa: CASSPPGQGLYEQYF

v_call: TRBV11-2
j_call: TRBJ2-7
clone_size: .
d_call: .
cdr3_nt: TGTGCCAGCAGCTCGACTAGAAGTAAAAACTACGAGCAGTACTTC
cdr3_aa: CASSSTRSKNYEQYF

v_call: TRBV7-2
j_call: TRBJ2-3
clone_size: .
d_call: .
cdr3_nt: TGTGCCAGCAGCTTAGGCCCTATGACGGGGGATGCCTTTAAGAATACGCAGTATTTT
cdr3_aa: CASSLGPMTGDAFKNTQYF

v_call: TRBV6-2/TRBV6-3
j_call: TRBJ1-1
clone_size: .
d_call: TRBD1
cdr3_nt: TGTGCCAGCAGTCTACAGGGGCAGCTTGAAGCTTTCTTT
cdr3_aa: CASSLQGQLEAFF

v_call: TRBV5-1
j_call: TRBJ2-7
clone_size: .
d_call: TRBD1
cdr3_nt: TGCGCCAGCAGCTCAGGGGGCGTCGACTACGAGCAGTACTTC
cdr3_aa: CASSSGGVDYEQYF

v_call: TRBV6-5
j_call: TRBJ1-2
clone_size: .
d_call: .
cdr3_nt: TGTGCCAGCACAAGGGGGGGAAATTCAGCTGGCTACACCTTC
cdr3_aa: CASTRGGNSAGYTF

v_call: TRBV13
j_call: TRBJ2-7
clone_size: .
d_call: .
cdr3_nt: TGTGCCAGCAGCTTACCAGGGGGGAACTACGAGCAGTACTTC
cdr3_aa: CASSLPGGNYEQYF

v_call: TRBV28
j_call: TRBJ2-7
clone_size: .
d_call: .
cdr3_nt: TGTGCCAGCAGTTTGGGGAGGACCTACGAGCAGTACTTC
cdr3_aa: CASSLGRTYEQYF

v_call: TRBV7-8
j_call: TRBJ2-1
clone_size: .
d_call: TRBD2
cdr3_nt: TGTGCCAGCAGTCCTACTAGCGGGAGTTCCTACAATGAGCAGTTCTTC
cdr3_aa: CASSPTSGSSYNEQFF

v_call: TRBV10-3
j_call: TRBJ2-7
clone_size: .
d_call: .
cdr3_nt: TGTGCCATCAAGAGTGACGACAACCCATTCTCCTACGAGCAGTACTTC
cdr3_aa: CAIKSDDNPFSYEQYF

v_call: TRBV29-1
j_call: TRBJ2-1
clone_size: .
d_call: TRBD1
cdr3_nt: TGCAGCGTGGGACAGGGGTCTGATGAGCAGTTCTTC
cdr3_aa: CSVGQGSDEQFF

v_call: TRBV29-1
j_call: TRBJ2-7
clone_size: .
d_call: .
cdr3_nt: TGCAGCGCCTTGCGGGACGGGTACGAGCAGTACTTC
cdr3_aa: CSALRDGYEQYF

v_call: TRBV25-1
j_call: TRBJ1-2
clone_size: .
d_call: TRBD1
cdr3_nt: TGTGCCAGCAGTGAATGGGACAGGAACTATGGCTACACCTTC
cdr3_aa: CASSEWDRNYGYTF

v_call: TRBV2
j_call: TRBJ1-5
clone_size: .
d_call: .
cdr3_nt: TGTGCCAGCAGTTGGGACATCGATCAGCCCCAGCATTTT
cdr3_aa: CASSWDIDQPQHF

v_call: TRBV7-2
j_call: TRBJ2-7
clone_size: .
d_call: TRBD2
cdr3_nt: TGTGCCAGCAGCTTAGCTAGCGGGAGTTACGAGCAGTACTTC
cdr3_aa: CASSLASGSYEQYF

v_call: TRBV7-9
j_call: TRBJ2-5
clone_size: .
d_call: TRBD1
cdr3_nt: TGTGCCAGCAGCCGGACAGGCTGGGAGACCCAGTACTTC
cdr3_aa: CASSRTGWETQYF

v_call: TRBV9
j_call: TRBJ1-1
clone_size: once
d_call: .
cdr3_nt: TGTGCCAGCAGCACCTTACAGGTCCCCGACACTGAAGCTTTCTTT
cdr3_aa: CASSTLQVPDTEAFF

v_call: TRBV7-9
j_call: TRBJ1-3
clone_size: .
d_call: .
cdr3_nt: TGTGCCAGCAAGGTGGGCCTCTCTGGAAACACCATATATTTT
cdr3_aa: CASKVGLSGNTIYF